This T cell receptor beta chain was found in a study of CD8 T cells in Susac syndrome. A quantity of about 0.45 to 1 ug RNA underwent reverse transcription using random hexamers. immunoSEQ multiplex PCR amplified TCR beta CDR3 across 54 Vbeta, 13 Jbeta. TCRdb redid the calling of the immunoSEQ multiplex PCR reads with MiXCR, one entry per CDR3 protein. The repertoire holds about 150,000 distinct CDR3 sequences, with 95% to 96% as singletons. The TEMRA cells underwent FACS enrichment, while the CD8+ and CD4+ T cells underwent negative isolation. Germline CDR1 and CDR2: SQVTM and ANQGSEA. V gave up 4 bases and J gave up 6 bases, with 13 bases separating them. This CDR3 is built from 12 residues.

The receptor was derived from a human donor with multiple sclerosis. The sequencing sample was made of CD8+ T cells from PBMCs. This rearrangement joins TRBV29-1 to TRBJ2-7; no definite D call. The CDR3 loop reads CSVVLWTGEQYF. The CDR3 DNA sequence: TGCAGCGTTGTTCTTTGGACGGGCGAGCAGTACTTC.